The 27 T cell receptor beta chains listed next were all sequenced from one sample in a study of cytomegalovirus exposure and HLA in healthy donors. PCR primers comprised 60 Vbeta and 13 Jbeta primers. The method was immunoSEQ multiplex PCR; TCRdb's version includes in-frame clones alone and lacks a portion of them. Here the sample table reports roughly 40,000 clones. Sample: PBMCs. Receptors originate from a man in his forties in good health and CMV-seropositive.

The chain recombines TRBV18 with TRBJ2-7; 7 bases fit TRBD2. CDR3 length: 15 residues. The junction had 4 bases not matched to a gene; V was cut back by 0 bases and J by 2 bases. Germline V lookup: CDR1 KGHSH, CDR2 LQKENI. The CDR3: CASSPPSGTPYEQYF. In DNA, the CDR3 is TGTGCCAGCTCACCACCAAGCGGGACCCCCTACGAGCAGTACTTC.

V and J are TRBV7-2 and TRBJ2-7; 8 bases are a match to TRBD2. The V gene's germline CDR1 is SGHTA and CDR2 FQGNSA. The CDR3 extends over 15 amino acids. Trimming at V came to 7 bases and at J to 4 bases, leaving 12 bases not matched to a gene. The CDR3 DNA is TGTGCCAGCATTCCCGGGGCGGGGGGCGCGTACGAGCAGTACTTC. The encoded protein is CASIPGAGGAYEQYF. The whole variable domain, remainder taken from reference TRBV7-2 and TRBJ2-7, is GAGVSQSPSNKVTEKGKDVELRCDPISGHTALYWYRQSLGQGLEFLIYFQGNSAPDKSGLPSDRFSAERTGGSVSTLTIQRTQQEDSAVYLCASIPGAGGAYEQYFGPGTRLTVT.

The chain carries TRBV9 and TRBJ2-7; possible D gene TRBD1, 5 bases. V gave up 4 bases and J gave up 5 bases, with 13 bases separating them. In germline, CDR1 is SGDLS, CDR2 YYNGEE. CDR3 length: 13 residues. The CDR3: CASSRSQGNEQYF. As DNA, the CDR3 is TGTGCCAGCAGCCGTTCTCAGGGAAACGAGCAGTACTTC.

The gene calls are TRBV28 and TRBJ2-7; 8 positions agree with TRBD1. The CDR3 covers 14 residues. Trimming cost V 6 bases and J 5 bases; bases outside gene matches: 9. From germline, CDR1 is MDHEN and CDR2 SYDVKM. DNA of the CDR3: TGTGCCAGCAGCTCTCCGGGGGACAGGAACGAGCAGTACTTC. Translated, it gives CASSSPGDRNEQYF. Full variable domain (remainder filled in from reference TRBV28 and TRBJ2-7): DVKVTQSSRYLVKRTGEKVFLECVQDMDHENMFWYRQDPGLGLRLIYFSYDVKMKEKGDIPEGYSVSREKKERFSLILESASTNQTSMYLCASSSPGDRNEQYFGPGTRLTVT.

V usage is TRBV9 and J usage is TRBJ2-3, with 13 bases lining up with TRBD2. Germline CDR1 is SGDLS and CDR2 is YYNGEE. The CDR3 has 19 amino acids. V shed 0 bases and J 0 bases; nucleotides not matched to a gene: 7. The CDR3 loop reads CASSVDAETSGGSTDTQYF. The CDR3 DNA is TGTGCCAGCAGCGTAGACGCGGAGACTAGCGGGGGGAGCACAGATACGCAGTATTTT. Combining the CDR3 with reference TRBV9 and TRBJ2-3 gives the whole variable domain DSGVTQTPKHLITATGQRVTLRCSPRSGDLSVYWYQQSLDQGLQFLIQYYNGEERAKGNILERFSAQQFPDLHSELNLSSLELGDSALYFCASSVDAETSGGSTDTQYFGPGTRLTVL.

The V call is TRBV2, the J call TRBJ1-1; 7 bases match TRBD1. Germline CDR1 reads SNHLY; CDR2 reads FYNNEI. V lost 8 bases, J lost 6 bases, and 9 bases stayed unmatched. The CDR3 contains 13 residues. The CDR3 is CASRGRGEPEAFF. Written as DNA, the CDR3 is TGTGCCAGCCGAGGCAGGGGGGAACCTGAAGCTTTCTTT.

The chain combines TRBV6-1 with TRBJ2-7, with TRBD1 matching 12 bases. The CDR3 runs to 14 residues. V shed 5 bases, J shed 4 bases, and the junction held 3 bases outside the gene matches. The germline gives CDR1 MNHNS, CDR2 SASEGT. The CDR3 sequence: CASSRDRGLYEQYF. The CDR3 coding sequence is TGTGCCAGCAGTAGGGACAGGGGGCTTTACGAGCAGTACTTC.

The rearrangement joins TRBV5-8 to TRBJ2-7, with a weak D call TRBD2 (6 bases). The CDR3 loop spans 14 amino acids. Trimming removed 4 bases from V and 7 bases from J, with 18 bases in between. Germline V lookup: CDR1 SGHTS, CDR2 YDEGEE. The CDR3 DNA reads TGTGCCAGCAGCACCCTATGGGACTCGGGTGAGCAGTACTTC. Translation gives CASSTLWDSGEQYF. The full variable domain, rest sourced from reference TRBV5-8 and TRBJ2-7, is EAGVTQSPTHLIKTRGQQATLRCSPISGHTSVYWYQQALGLGLQFLLWYDEGEERNRGNFPPRFSGRQFPNYSSELNVNALELEDSALYLCASSTLWDSGEQYFGPGTRLTVT.

The chain combines TRBV2 with TRBJ1-2; a possible D gene is TRBD1 (5 bases). CDR3 length: 12 amino acids. From germline, CDR1 is SNHLY and CDR2 FYNNEI. The ends were cut back, 4 bases at V and 5 bases at J, with 8 bases in the middle. In DNA, the CDR3 is TGTGCCAGCAGTGTTCGGGGGTATGGCTACACCTTC. Translating it yields CASSVRGYGYTF.

V gene TRBV7-9 combines with J gene TRBJ1-1, with unresolved D. Per the germline V gene, CDR1 is SEHNR and CDR2 is FQNEAQ (reference sequence). CDR3 length: 14 amino acids. V shed 1 base and J shed 0 bases, with 6 bases lying between them. CDR3 sequence: CASSLVPMNTEAFF. CDR3 DNA sequence: TGTGCCAGCAGCTTAGTTCCCATGAACACTGAAGCTTTCTTT.

The CDR3 DNA reads TGTGCCAGCAGCAAGCTAACAGAGCAAGAGACCCAGTACTTC. Amino acid sequence: CASSKLTEQETQYF. The rearrangement uses TRBV21-1 and TRBJ2-5; TRBD1 is taken as the D call from the table, unchecked against the DNA. TRBV21-1 is labeled a pseudogene. This CDR3 has 14 residues.

The chain has TRBV25-1 and TRBJ2-1; D is perhaps TRBD2 (5 bases). The CDR3 runs 12 residues. In germline, CDR1 is MGHDK, CDR2 SYGVNS. Trimming left V 6 bases short and J 8 bases short, with 11 bases between. CDR3 DNA: TGTGCCAGCAGACGGGGTCTTGATGAGCAGTTCTTC. It codes for CASRRGLDEQFF.

The CDR3 DNA reads TGTGCCAGCGGGCGGGATAGAGACGAGCAGTTCTTC. Its translation: CASGRDRDEQFF. V usage is TRBV2 and J usage is TRBJ2-1; D is perhaps TRBD2 (6 bases). Trimming cost V 8 bases and J 10 bases, with 15 bases left between them. This CDR3 has 12 residues. Germline V gives CDR1 SNHLY, CDR2 FYNNEI.

This rearrangement joins TRBV2 to TRBJ1-2; the D is unclear. In germline, CDR1 is SNHLY, CDR2 FYNNEI. The CDR3 is made up of 14 amino acids. Trimming removed 10 bases from V and 3 bases from J, with 18 bases in between. The CDR3 here is CAIKVGGKYYGYTF. In DNA form, the CDR3 reads TGTGCCATCAAAGTAGGCGGAAAGTACTATGGCTACACCTTC.

This chain uses TRBV6-1 with TRBJ2-7; no clear D. The germline gives CDR1 MNHNS, CDR2 SASEGT. The germline V and J ends were trimmed by 9 bases and 1 base, with 7 bases remaining between them. The length of the CDR3 is 11 residues. CDR3 loop: CASGRSYEQYF. In DNA form, the CDR3 reads TGTGCCAGTGGTAGATCCTACGAGCAGTACTTC.

The rearrangement uses TRBV2 and TRBJ1-4; D is ambiguous. Germline values: CDR1 SNHLY, CDR2 FYNNEI. Trimming removed 7 bases at V and 4 bases at J, with 10 bases between. The CDR3 totals 13 residues. As DNA, the CDR3 is TGTGCCAGCATCCTCGAGCTTAATGAAAAACTGTTTTTT. This gives the protein CASILELNEKLFF.

The chain couples TRBV2 to TRBJ2-3; no reliable D call. Trimming pared 4 bases from V and 1 base from J, leaving 3 bases between. CDR1 SNHLY and CDR2 FYNNEI come from the germline V gene. The CDR3 is made up of 12 amino acids. The CDR3: CASSGGTDTQYF. The CDR3 DNA is TGTGCCAGCAGTGGCGGCACAGATACGCAGTATTTT.

The chain joins TRBV7-2 to TRBJ1-1; TRBD1 agrees at 9 bases. The V and J ends lost 5 bases and 3 bases, in that order; junction bases with no gene match: 4. CDR1 is SGHTA and CDR2 is FQGNSA in the germline V gene. CDR3 size: 14 residues. The CDR3 region has the DNA TGTGCCAGCAGCCGCGGACAGGGGTACACTGAAGCTTTCTTT. It is translated as CASSRGQGYTEAFF.

The chain uses TRBV5-4 and TRBJ1-1; no reliable D call. The V gene lost 4 bases and the J gene lost 0 bases, with 13 bases spanning the gap. CDR1 and CDR2 (germline): SGHNT, YYREEE (reference sequence). The CDR3 is made up of 15 amino acids. CDR3 in amino acids: CASSLALAMNTEAFF. As DNA, the CDR3 is TGTGCCAGCAGCCTCGCCCTCGCTATGAACACTGAAGCTTTCTTT.

V is TRBV6-4 and J is TRBJ2-3; the D gene is possibly TRBD2 (6 bases). The CDR3 is 14 residues long. Germline CDR1 reads MRHNA; CDR2 reads SNTAGT. V gave up 6 bases and J gave up 0 bases, with 10 bases separating them. The CDR3 DNA follows: TGTGCCAGCAGCACGGGACTGAGCACAGATACGCAGTATTTT. It is translated as CASSTGLSTDTQYF.

This chain joins TRBV5-1 and TRBJ1-2; D may be TRBD1 (6 bases). The CDR3 sequence is 15 residues long. From germline, CDR1 is SGHRS and CDR2 YFSETQ. The V and J ends lost 4 bases and 5 bases respectively, with 18 bases between them. CDR3 sequence reads: CASSPGRTDNYGYTF. Here the CDR3 DNA reads TGCGCCAGCAGCCCCGGAAGGACAGACAATTATGGCTACACCTTC.

The chain couples TRBV11-1 to TRBJ2-7; maybe TRBD2 (6 bases). V lost 5 bases to trimming and J lost 3 bases, with 8 bases between them. The CDR3 has 12 residues. Germline V lookup: CDR1 SGHAT, CDR2 FQDESV (reference sequence). The DNA of the CDR3 is TGTGCCAGCAGCCCCGGGGGCTACGAGCAGTACTTC. As protein: CASSPGGYEQYF.

The chain uses TRBV5-4 and TRBJ2-5, with 13 bases identical to TRBD2. The end of the DNA aligns better with TRBJ2-7, so the J call may be wrong. CDR1 and CDR2 from the germline V gene are SGHNT and YYREEE (reference sequence). The CDR3 is 14 amino acids. The chain's CDR3 is CASNEGLAGYEQYF. The DNA of the CDR3 is TGTGCCAGCAACGAGGGACTAGCGGGGTACGAGCAGTACTTC.

J is TRBJ2-6 and V is TRBV19; TRBD2 might be the D (7 bases). Germline CDR1 and CDR2: LNHDA and SQIVND (reference sequence). The CDR3 runs to 16 residues. Trimming took off 1 base at V and 2 bases at J, with 9 bases between the two ends. In DNA form, the CDR3 reads TGTGCCAGTAGTATAGCGGGGGGCACTGGGGCCAACGTCCTGACTTTC. It specifies CASSIAGGTGANVLTF.

A word on this clone: Other DNA variants within this sample encode the same CDR3. The chain carries TRBV5-1 and TRBJ2-5; D may be TRBD1 (5 bases). Germline V CDR1 and CDR2: SGHRS, YFSETQ. Trimming removed 0 bases from V and 5 bases from J, with 11 bases in between. The CDR3 is 14 residues long. The CDR3 protein is CASSLGQGAETQYF. The CDR3, as DNA: TGCGCCAGCAGCTTGGGGCAGGGCGCGGAGACCCAGTACTTC. The variable domain in full, completed from reference TRBV5-1 and TRBJ2-5, reads KAGVTQTPRYLIKTRGQQVTLSCSPISGHRSVSWYQQTPGQGLQFLFEYFSETQRNKGNFPGRFSGRQFSNSRSEMNVSTLELGDSALYLCASSLGQGAETQYFGPGTRLLVL.

The V and J genes are TRBV10-3 and TRBJ1-1; 7 positions agree with TRBD1. Losses at the gene ends were 5 bases for V and 1 base for J; bases not matched to a gene: 1. Germline V CDR1 and CDR2: ENHRY, SYGVKD. The CDR3 spans 13 residues. CDR3 sequence reads: CAISPGGNTEAFF. The DNA for the CDR3 is TGTGCCATCAGTCCAGGGGGGAACACTGAAGCTTTCTTT.

The rearrangement uses TRBV5-4 and TRBJ2-5; 11 bases line up with TRBD1. Germline lookup yields CDR1 SGHNT and CDR2 YYREEE (reference sequence). The CDR3 length is 15 residues. V lost 3 bases, J lost 4 bases, and 5 bases stayed unmatched. CDR3 in DNA: TGTGCCAGCAGCTCAAAGGACAGGGGGCTAGAGACCCAGTACTTC. Translated, it gives CASSSKDRGLETQYF.